This note documents a single T cell receptor beta chain sequence. The data were obtained in a study of blood T cell repertoires in COVID-19. In the original analysis: Researchers report that nucleated cell counts were estimated from reference gene primer amplification. Method: immunoSEQ multiplex PCR; TCRdb's copy keeps in-frame clones and lacks some. The D gene and trimming were derived from the DNA, and the V and J assignments and clone size from that table. The sample yields roughly 200,000 clones, around 76% seen once. The germline gives CDR1 SGHVS, CDR2 FQNEAQ. With V trimmed by 1 base and J by 5 bases, 4 bases remained unmatched. This CDR3 contains 16 residues.

This TCR was sampled from a woman in her sixties with COVID-19, enrolled during active disease. Input material: peripheral blood. V is TRBV7-8 and J is TRBJ2-2; 10 bases match TRBD1. The CDR3 coding sequence is TGTGCCAGCAGCTTAGTTAGGACAGGGGGTACCGGGGAGCTGTTTTTT. This translates into CASSLVRTGGTGELFF.